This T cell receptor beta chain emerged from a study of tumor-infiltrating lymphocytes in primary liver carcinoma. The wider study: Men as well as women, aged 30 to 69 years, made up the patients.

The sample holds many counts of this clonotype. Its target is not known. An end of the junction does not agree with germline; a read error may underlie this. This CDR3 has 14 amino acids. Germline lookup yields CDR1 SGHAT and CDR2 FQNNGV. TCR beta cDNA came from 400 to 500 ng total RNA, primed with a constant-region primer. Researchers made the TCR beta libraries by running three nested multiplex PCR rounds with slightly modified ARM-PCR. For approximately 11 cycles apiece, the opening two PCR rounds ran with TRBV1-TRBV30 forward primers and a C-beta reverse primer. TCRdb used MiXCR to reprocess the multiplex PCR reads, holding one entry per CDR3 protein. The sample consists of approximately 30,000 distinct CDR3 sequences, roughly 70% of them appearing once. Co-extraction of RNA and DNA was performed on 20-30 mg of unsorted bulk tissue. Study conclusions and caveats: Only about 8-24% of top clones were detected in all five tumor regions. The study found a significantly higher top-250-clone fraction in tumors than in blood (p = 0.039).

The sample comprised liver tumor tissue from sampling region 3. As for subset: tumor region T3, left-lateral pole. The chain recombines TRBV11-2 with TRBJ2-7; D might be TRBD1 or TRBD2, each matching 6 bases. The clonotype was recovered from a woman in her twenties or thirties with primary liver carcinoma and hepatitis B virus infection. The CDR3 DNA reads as TGTGCCAGCAGCTTAGTAGGGGGGCTTGGCGAGCGGTACTTC. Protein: CASSLVGGLGERYF.